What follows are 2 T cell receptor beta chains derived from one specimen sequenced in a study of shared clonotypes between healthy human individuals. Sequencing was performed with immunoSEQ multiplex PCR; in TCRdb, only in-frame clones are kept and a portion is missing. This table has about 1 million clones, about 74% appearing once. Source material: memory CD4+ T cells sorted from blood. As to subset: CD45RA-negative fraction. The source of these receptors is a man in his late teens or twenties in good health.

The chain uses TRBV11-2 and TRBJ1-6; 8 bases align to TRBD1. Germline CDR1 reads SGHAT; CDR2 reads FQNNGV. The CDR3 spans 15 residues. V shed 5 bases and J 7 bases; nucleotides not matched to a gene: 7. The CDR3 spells CASSPRDRRNSPLHF. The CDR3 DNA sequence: TGTGCCAGCAGCCCCAGGGACAGGAGAAATTCACCCCTCCACTTT. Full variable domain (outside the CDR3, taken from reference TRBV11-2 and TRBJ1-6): EAGVAQSPRYKIIEKRQSVAFWCNPISGHATLYWYQQILGQGPKLLIQFQNNGVVDDSQLPKDRFSAERLKGVDSTLKIQPAKLEDSAVYLCASSPRDRRNSPLHFGNGTRLTVT.

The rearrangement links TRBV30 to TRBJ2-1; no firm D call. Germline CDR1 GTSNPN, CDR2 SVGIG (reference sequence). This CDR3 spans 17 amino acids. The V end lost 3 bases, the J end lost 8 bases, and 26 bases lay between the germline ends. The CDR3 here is CAWRGVVVGLAHHEQFF. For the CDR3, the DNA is TGTGCCTGGAGAGGAGTTGTCGTCGGGCTTGCCCACCATGAGCAGTTCTTC.